One and the same sample provided the 17 T cell receptor beta chains below, sequenced in a study of cytomegalovirus exposure and HLA in healthy donors. The PCR contained 60 Vbeta and 13 Jbeta primers. Some clones are missing from TCRdb's copy, which holds only in-frame ones; the method was immunoSEQ multiplex PCR. The sample contains approximately 110,000 clones, 83% of which appear only once. The sample consisted of PBMCs. The receptor source for this set is a man between 18 and 35 years old in good health and CMV-seronegative.

J is TRBJ1-1 and V is TRBV7-9, with TRBD1 identical over 8 bases. CDR3 length equals 15 residues. V gave up 5 bases and J gave up 4 bases; unmatched junction bases: 9. Germline CDR1 reads SEHNR; CDR2 reads FQNEAQ (reference sequence). The CDR3 spells CASSTGQGESTEAFF. The CDR3 DNA is TGTGCCAGCAGCACTGGACAGGGTGAATCCACTGAAGCTTTCTTT.

This chain uses TRBV19 with TRBJ1-6; D gene unclear. This CDR3 contains 12 residues. Germline CDR1 and CDR2: LNHDA and SQIVND (reference sequence). The V end lost 5 bases, the J end lost 10 bases, and 9 bases lay between the germline ends. The CDR3 sequence is CASSWFQSPLHF. The CDR3 DNA follows: TGTGCCAGTAGTTGGTTCCAGTCACCCCTCCACTTT.

The chain carries TRBV11-3 and TRBJ2-2, with TRBD1 identical over 9 bases. There are 16 residues in the CDR3. Germline V lookup: CDR1 SGHNT, CDR2 YENEEA. Trimming at V came to 0 bases and at J to 6 bases, leaving 5 bases not matched to a gene. The CDR3 is CASSLDLGDRAGELFF. CDR3 coding DNA: TGTGCCAGCAGCTTAGATCTCGGGGACAGGGCCGGGGAGCTGTTTTTT.

CDR3 coding DNA: TGTGCCAGCAGCGTATGGACAGGGACCACCGGGGAGCTGTTTTTT. Translated: CASSVWTGTTGELFF. V and J are TRBV9 and TRBJ2-2, with 8 bases fitting TRBD1. CDR3 length equals 15 residues. Trimming cost V 1 base and J 4 bases; bases outside gene matches: 3. The germline gives CDR1 SGDLS, CDR2 YYNGEE.

The chain combines TRBV19 with TRBJ1-2; D possibly corresponds to TRBD1 (5 bases). The CDR3 totals 15 residues. The germline CDR1 and CDR2 sequences are LNHDA and SQIVND (reference sequence). The germline V and J ends were trimmed by 4 bases and 4 bases, with 16 bases remaining between them. The CDR3 reads CASSSETAYPYGYTF. The CDR3 DNA is TGTGCCAGTAGTAGCGAGACAGCTTATCCCTATGGCTACACCTTC.

The chain carries TRBV18 and TRBJ2-7, with 9 bases lining up with TRBD2. Germline lookup yields CDR1 KGHSH and CDR2 LQKENI. This CDR3 is built from 15 residues. V gave up 3 bases and J gave up 6 bases; unmatched junction bases: 9. CDR3 amino acids: CASSPVAGVTGEQYF. CDR3 sequence (DNA): TGTGCCAGCTCACCGGTAGCGGGAGTAACGGGCGAGCAGTACTTC.

The rearrangement uses TRBV23-1 and TRBJ2-5; 10 positions match TRBD1. TRBV23-1 is an ORF; its function is uncertain. V dropped 2 bases and J dropped 4; count of bases not matched to a gene: 10. The CDR3 consists of 17 residues. The chain's CDR3 is CASSQTDRGLPGETQYF. In nucleotides, the CDR3 is TGCGCCAGCAGTCAAACAGACAGGGGGCTCCCCGGAGAGACCCAGTACTTC.

The CDR3 DNA follows: TGTGCCAGCAGTGAACTAGGGGTCAATCAGCCCCAGCATTTT. Translated: CASSELGVNQPQHF. The chain employs TRBV6-1 and TRBJ1-5, with TRBD1 as a possible D gene (5 bases). Trimming pared 2 bases from V and 3 bases from J, leaving 8 bases between. Germline V gene data show CDR1 as MNHNS and CDR2 as SASEGT. This CDR3 contains 14 residues.

The V call is TRBV7-9, the J call TRBJ2-5, with 7 positions matching TRBD1. The CDR3 totals 14 residues. The V and J ends lost 5 bases and 5 bases, in that order; junction bases with no gene match: 8. The germline V gene encodes CDR1 SEHNR and CDR2 FQNEAQ (reference sequence). CDR3 sequence (DNA): TGTGCCAGCAGCCAGGGCCCCAGGGGGGAGACCCAGTACTTC. Its protein is CASSQGPRGETQYF.

The chain employs TRBV27 and TRBJ2-7; TRBD2 agrees at 8 bases. Germline assignment: CDR1 MNHEY and CDR2 SMNVEV (reference sequence). V dropped 2 bases and J dropped 5; count of bases not matched to a gene: 5. The CDR3 spans 14 residues. This chain's CDR3 is CASSLGLAVHEQYF. CDR3 in DNA: TGTGCCAGCAGTTTAGGACTAGCCGTCCACGAGCAGTACTTC.

V and J are TRBV5-6 and TRBJ2-3, with 8 bases lining up with TRBD2. J gave up 0 bases and V 1 base, and 4 bases lay outside the gene matches. The CDR3 has 16 residues. Germline V lookup: CDR1 SGHDT, CDR2 YYEEEE. This CDR3 is CASSLWASGSTDTQYF. The CDR3 DNA reads as TGTGCCAGCAGCTTGTGGGCTAGCGGGAGCACAGATACGCAGTATTTT. Full variable domain (remainder filled in from reference TRBV5-6 and TRBJ2-3): DAGVTQSPTHLIKTRGQQVTLRCSPKSGHDTVSWYQQALGQGPQFIFQYYEEEERQRGNFPDRFSGHQFPNYSSELNVNALLLGDSALYLCASSLWASGSTDTQYFGPGTRLTVL.

This chain joins TRBV19 and TRBJ2-2, with TRBD1 matching over 8 bases. V lost 5 bases to trimming and J lost 4 bases; unmatched junction nucleotides: 6. The CDR3 runs 15 residues. The germline V gene encodes CDR1 LNHDA and CDR2 SQIVND (reference sequence). The CDR3 loop reads CASSALTGVTGELFF. CDR3 DNA: TGTGCCAGTAGTGCCCTGACAGGGGTCACCGGGGAGCTGTTTTTT. The whole variable domain, remainder taken from reference TRBV19 and TRBJ2-2, is DGGITQSPKYLFRKEGQNVTLSCEQNLNHDAMYWYRQDPGQGLRLIYYSQIVNDFQKGDIAEGYSVSREKKESFPLTVTSAQKNPTAFYLCASSALTGVTGELFFGEGSRLTVL.

V and J are TRBV7-6 and TRBJ1-5; unclear D gene. V gave up 0 bases and J gave up 5 bases, with 8 bases separating them. The CDR3 consists of 14 residues. The germline V gene encodes CDR1 SGHVS and CDR2 FNYEAQ. CDR3 region: CASSLARGDQPQHF. As DNA, the CDR3 is TGTGCCAGCAGCTTAGCCCGGGGAGATCAGCCCCAGCATTTT. Using reference TRBV7-6 and TRBJ1-5 for the parts outside the CDR3, the full variable domain is GAGVSQSPRYKVTKRGQDVALRCDPISGHVSLYWYRQALGQGPEFLTYFNYEAQQDKSGLPNDRFSAERPEGSISTLTIQRTEQRDSAMYRCASSLARGDQPQHFGDGTRLSIL.

The J gene is TRBJ1-1, the V gene TRBV30, with D unclear. Germline CDR1 reads GTSNPN; CDR2 reads SVGIG (reference sequence). V was shortened by 0 bases and J by 4 bases, with 12 bases between the two germline ends. The CDR3 has 14 amino acids. The CDR3 DNA is TGTGCCTGGAGTGTACTTACCCTTGGCACTGAAGCTTTCTTT. As protein: CAWSVLTLGTEAFF.

To note about this clone: At one boundary the junction diverges from the germline segment, which might be a read error. The genes are TRBV10-3 and TRBJ2-7, with 14 bases fitting TRBD2. CDR1 is ENHRY and CDR2 is SYGVKD in the germline V gene. This CDR3 contains 18 residues. For the CDR3, the DNA is TGTGCCATCAGTGACACAGGACTAGCGGGAGGATCTGTGTACGAGCACTACTTC. Its translation: CAISDTGLAGGSVYEHYF.

The CDR3 sequence is CASSQDWAETYMNTEAFF. In nucleotides, the CDR3 is TGTGCCAGCAGCCAAGATTGGGCAGAGACCTATATGAACACTGAAGCTTTCTTT. The J gene is TRBJ1-1, the V gene TRBV14; D unresolved. Between the trimmed V and J ends, which lost 0 bases and 0 bases, there was a span of 17 bases. This CDR3 comprises 18 residues. From germline, CDR1 is SGHDN and CDR2 FVKESK.

This clone was recorded a few times. Here the CDR3 DNA reads TGTGCCAGCAGCCCTATGGTGGTAGTCGGCTACACCTTC. Translating gives CASSPMVVVGYTF. The V gene is TRBV6-5, the J gene TRBJ1-2; D is undetermined. Germline V gives CDR1 MNHEY, CDR2 SVGAGI. This CDR3 spans 13 amino acids. V lost 6 bases to trimming and J lost 8 bases, with 16 bases between them.